What follows is one TCR beta chain and its context. Its antigen is unidentified. This entry is derived from a study of CD8 T cells in ankylosing spondylitis. Study results and caveats: There was a TCR beta motif, made of several highly homologous variants, that appeared characteristic of ankylosing spondylitis blood. There was reportedly significant enrichment of clones that were disease-linked in matched ankylosing spondylitis synovial fluid.

V lost 4 bases and J 0 bases, leaving 15 bases between the germline ends. CDR3 size: 16 residues. Per germline, CDR1 SGHAT and CDR2 FQNNGV. Quantitative molecular-barcoded 5'-RACE generated the TCR beta libraries. Using its own MiXCR run on the 5' RACE reads, TCRdb lists one record per CDR3 protein. The sample yields some 800,000 distinct CDR3 sequences, approximately 12% seen once. The chain recombines TRBV11-2 with TRBJ1-1, with a possible D match to TRBD1 (6 bases). This sequence was found in a male donor with ankylosing spondylitis. Sample: blood, either unsorted or a sorted T cell fraction (not recorded which). The DNA for the CDR3 is TGTGCCAGCAGCTCCCCAGGGGCGACCATGAACACTGAAGCTTTCTTT. Amino acids: CASSSPGATMNTEAFF.